A single TCR beta chain is shown here with its context. The target antigen is unknown. Between the trimmed V and J ends, which lost 8 bases and 3 bases, there was a span of 8 bases. The CDR3 totals 12 residues. Looked up from germline, CDR1 is MNHNS and CDR2 is SASEGT. Clones were read by immunoSEQ multiplex PCR, and TCRdb kept only the in-frame ones, dropping some. The sample lists about 100,000 clones; approximately 94% were seen once. This record belongs to a study of siplizumab effects on memory and regulatory T cells. Overall study results and limits: Few alloreactive clones mapped to unstimulated subsets. Siplizumab caused a significant drop in alloreactive sequences traceable to unstimulated CD4+ memory cells. With siplizumab, mappable alloreactive CD4+ clones averaged roughly 64% Treg-derived, versus less than 35% in controls. Contribution to the alloresponse seemed major for naive T cells, which also seemed more diverse than memory cells.

The sequenced sample consisted of Tregs sorted from blood. The chain uses TRBV6-1 and TRBJ2-1; D is undetermined. The receptor was isolated from a human donor in good health. The CDR3 loop is CASGRHYNEQFF. The DNA for the CDR3 is TGTGCCAGCGGTAGGCACTACAATGAGCAGTTCTTC.